These 21 T cell receptor beta chains originate from one sample sequenced in a study of Ad26.COV2.S vaccination and SARS-CoV-2 variants. Sequencing used immunoSEQ multiplex PCR; TCRdb keeps in-frame clones, though not all of them. The sample has 300,000 to 400,000 clones; more than 85% are singletons. Treatment denoted: about 20 received Ad26.COV2.S at low or high dose, single or two shots; 5 received placebo; per-sample allocation not given. Day 63 after the first vaccine or placebo injection was the time point for sampling. This specimen consisted of peripheral blood, obtained in a trial of Ad26.COV2.S vaccine versus placebo. The receptors were gathered from a person aged 18-60 years who received the Ad26.COV2.S COVID-19 vaccine or a placebo.

V and J are TRBV30 and TRBJ2-5; tentatively, D is TRBD2 (5 bases). V lost 4 bases and J 5 bases, leaving 11 bases between the germline ends. CDR3 length: 12 residues. From germline, CDR1 is GTSNPN and CDR2 SVGIG (reference sequence). The CDR3 nucleotides are TGTGCCTGGACGGTAACGGGGGAGACCCAGTACTTC. It yields the protein CAWTVTGETQYF.

This clone was counted once. This chain connects TRBV3-1 (or the pseudogene TRBV3-2) to TRBJ1-6; D gene uncertain. In germline, CDR1 is LGHDT, CDR2 YNNKEL (reference sequence). There are 16 residues in the CDR3. Between the trimmed V and J ends, which lost 6 bases and 5 bases, there was a span of 17 bases. The chain's CDR3 is CASSRGAGVDNSPLHF. The CDR3 nucleotides read TGTGCCAGCAGTCGGGGTGCAGGAGTAGATAATTCACCCCTCCACTTT.

The chain couples TRBV7-9 to TRBJ1-6, with TRBD1 matching 9 bases. CDR1 is SEHNR and CDR2 is FQNEAQ in the germline V gene (reference sequence). V trimming: 4 bases; J trimming: 6 bases; junction bases outside the gene matches: 1. This CDR3 region has 14 residues. CDR3 protein: CASSSGQGNSPLHF. The CDR3 DNA follows: TGTGCCAGCAGCTCGGGACAGGGTAATTCACCCCTCCACTTT.

This clone was observed a handful of times. The chain recombines TRBV11-2 with TRBJ1-1, with D unresolved. This CDR3 spans 16 amino acids. V lost 4 bases to trimming and J lost 0 bases, with 15 bases between them. Germline CDR1 and CDR2: SGHAT and FQNNGV. CDR3 nucleotides: TGTGCCAGCAGCTCACCTTTCCGGACGGTGAACACTGAAGCTTTCTTT. It is translated as CASSSPFRTVNTEAFF.

The sample holds one count of this clone. The CDR3 DNA reads as TGTGCCACCAGTGCGACAGTTGCTCCGGAGACCCAGTACTTC. Encoded protein: CATSATVAPETQYF. The chain has TRBV24-1 and TRBJ2-5; maybe TRBD1 (5 bases). The ends were cut back, 5 bases at V and 5 bases at J, with 14 bases in the middle. Germline CDR1 KGHDR, CDR2 SFDVKD. There are 14 residues in the CDR3.

The chain employs TRBV6-2 or TRBV6-3 and TRBJ2-1; D call uncertain. V shed 6 bases and J shed 5 bases, with 14 bases lying between them. This CDR3 comprises 14 residues. CDR1 and CDR2 from the germline V gene are MNHEY and SVGEGT. The CDR3 loop is CASSFNGRHNEQFF. The CDR3 DNA sequence: TGTGCCAGCAGCTTTAATGGACGGCACAATGAGCAGTTCTTC.

Only one count was recorded for this clone. The rearrangement joins TRBV12-3 or TRBV12-4 to TRBJ2-5, with 7 bases lining up with TRBD1. The CDR3 covers 12 residues. Germline trimming cut 6 bases from V and 5 bases from J; bases unmatched to any gene: 3. CDR3 region: CASRRTGETQYF. The CDR3, as DNA: TGTGCCAGCAGGAGGACAGGCGAGACCCAGTACTTC.

The chain combines TRBV19 with TRBJ1-1, with 8 positions matching TRBD1. The CDR3 is 15 residues long. Germline CDR1 and CDR2: LNHDA and SQIVND (reference sequence). V shed 7 bases and J 7 bases; nucleotides not matched to a gene: 14. Here the CDR3 DNA reads TGTGCCAGTAAAACCTCCGCCGACAGGGGAAATGAAGCTTTCTTT. Translation: CASKTSADRGNEAFF. Using reference TRBV19 and TRBJ1-1 for the parts outside the CDR3, the full variable domain is DGGITQSPKYLFRKEGQNVTLSCEQNLNHDAMYWYRQDPGQGLRLIYYSQIVNDFQKGDIAEGYSVSREKKESFPLTVTSAQKNPTAFYLCASKTSADRGNEAFFGQGTRLTVV.

The V call is TRBV29-1, the J call TRBJ2-1; 11 nucleotides match TRBD2. CDR3 length equals 17 residues. Germline CDR1 is SQVTM and CDR2 is ANQGSEA. V lost 8 bases and J lost 0; bases outside the gene matches: 12. The CDR3 nucleotides are TGCAGCCTTGGGACTAGCGGAAGACAGAGCTCCTACAATGAGCAGTTCTTC. Residues: CSLGTSGRQSSYNEQFF.

In this sample, this clone turned up once. This rearrangement joins TRBV19 to TRBJ2-7; the D gene could be TRBD1 or TRBD2 (5 bases each). CDR1 is LNHDA and CDR2 is SQIVND in the germline V gene (reference sequence). The CDR3 is 11 amino acids. The germline V and J ends were trimmed by 5 bases and 4 bases, with 6 bases remaining between them. The CDR3 DNA reads TGTGCCAGTAGTTGGGGGTACGAGCAGTACTTC. Translation: CASSWGYEQYF.

V and J are TRBV28 and TRBJ2-7, with 8 bases aligning to TRBD1. The CDR3 spans 13 residues. The trim removed 7 bases at V and 4 bases at J, leaving 6 bases unmatched. Germline lookup yields CDR1 MDHEN and CDR2 SYDVKM. CDR3 nucleotide sequence: TGTGCCAGCAACCCAGGGGGCTTGTACGAGCAGTACTTC. It encodes CASNPGGLYEQYF.

The chain has TRBV2 and TRBJ1-4; D is possibly TRBD1 (5 bases). This CDR3 region has 13 residues. Trimming cost V 4 bases and J 4 bases, with 7 bases left between them. In germline, CDR1 is SNHLY, CDR2 FYNNEI. The DNA of the CDR3 is TGTGCCAGCAGTGGCAGGGATAATGAAAAACTGTTTTTT. It is translated as CASSGRDNEKLFF.

The rearrangement joins TRBV28 to TRBJ1-2, with 12 bases aligning to TRBD1. The CDR3 sequence is 15 residues long. With V trimmed by 4 bases and J by 8 bases, 8 bases remained unmatched. Per the germline V gene, CDR1 is MDHEN and CDR2 is SYDVKM. The CDR3 DNA sequence: TGTGCCAGCAGTTCCGCGGGACAGGGGGCCTGGGGCTACACCTTC. Translation gives CASSSAGQGAWGYTF.

The chain employs TRBV5-4 and TRBJ2-1, with TRBD1 identical over 9 bases. Germline CDR1 and CDR2: SGHNT and YYREEE (reference sequence). The V and J ends lost 3 bases and 3 bases, in that order; junction bases with no gene match: 10. The CDR3 runs to 17 residues. The CDR3 loop is CASSYGQGPTFYNEQFF. The CDR3 DNA is TGTGCCAGCAGCTACGGACAGGGGCCCACCTTCTACAATGAGCAGTTCTTC.

The chain links TRBV29-1 to TRBJ1-1, with D hard to call. CDR1 and CDR2 from the germline V gene are SQVTM and ANQGSEA. CDR3 length: 14 residues. The germline V and J ends were trimmed by 4 bases and 1 base, with 13 bases remaining between them. CDR3: CSVGYADRNTEAFF. For the CDR3, the DNA is TGCAGCGTTGGCTATGCCGATAGGAACACTGAAGCTTTCTTT.

The V and J genes are TRBV5-1 and TRBJ2-1; possible D gene TRBD1, 6 bases. Germline V CDR1 and CDR2: SGHRS, YFSETQ. V gave up 0 bases and J gave up 9 bases, with 16 bases separating them. The CDR3 is 15 residues long. CDR3 protein: CASSLGDIRRGEQFF. The CDR3 nucleotides are TGCGCCAGCAGCTTGGGGGACATTAGAAGGGGTGAGCAGTTCTTC.

This clone appeared once. The genes are TRBV4-3 and TRBJ1-1; no clear D. V lost 1 base and J lost 1, with 10 bases in between. The CDR3 is 15 residues long. Germline-derived CDR1 and CDR2 are LGHNA and YSLEER. This chain's CDR3 is CASSQVPGPNTEAFF. The CDR3, as DNA: TGCGCCAGCAGCCAAGTCCCAGGACCGAACACTGAAGCTTTCTTT.

The rearrangement uses TRBV2 and TRBJ2-7; no reliable D call. The CDR3 extends over 13 amino acids. The V and J ends lost 4 bases and 6 bases respectively, with 13 bases between them. CDR1 and CDR2 (germline): SNHLY, FYNNEI. The CDR3 nucleotides read TGTGCCAGCAGTGTGGACCCTTTTGGCGAGCAGTACTTC. The encoded protein is CASSVDPFGEQYF. The whole variable domain, filled in from reference TRBV2 and TRBJ2-7, reads EPEVTQTPSHQVTQMGQEVILRCVPISNHLYFYWYRQILGQKVEFLVSFYNNEISEKSEIFDDQFSVERPDGSNFTLKIRSTKLEDSAMYFCASSVDPFGEQYFGPGTRLTVT.

The chain recombines TRBV5-5 with TRBJ1-2; no definite D call. The V gene lost 0 bases and the J gene lost 8 bases, with 11 bases spanning the gap. The germline CDR1 and CDR2 sequences are SGHKS and YYEKEE (reference sequence). The CDR3 extends over 13 amino acids. The CDR3 nucleotides read TGTGCCAGCAGCTTGGCTCTCCGGGAAGGCTACACCTTC. It specifies CASSLALREGYTF.

This clone was recorded only once. This rearrangement joins TRBV6-6 to TRBJ2-6, with 7 bases fitting TRBD1. With 2 bases clipped from V and 2 bases from J, the junction kept 0 bases outside the gene matches. Per the germline V gene, CDR1 is MNHNY and CDR2 is SVGAGI (reference sequence). The CDR3 has 15 amino acids. The CDR3 coding sequence is TGTGCCAGCAGTTACACAGGGGCTGGGGCCAACGTCCTGACTTTC. This encodes CASSYTGAGANVLTF.

This chain connects TRBV19 to TRBJ2-3, with 11 positions matching TRBD2. Germline CDR1 LNHDA, CDR2 SQIVND (reference sequence). Unmatched junction bases numbered 10, after V lost 8 bases and J lost 9 bases. The CDR3 totals 14 residues. CDR3 loop: CASLSGGAGGTQYF. CDR3 in DNA: TGTGCCAGTCTTAGCGGGGGGGCCGGGGGGACGCAGTATTTT. Drawing the rest from reference TRBV19 and TRBJ2-3, the complete variable domain is DGGITQSPKYLFRKEGQNVTLSCEQNLNHDAMYWYRQDPGQGLRLIYYSQIVNDFQKGDIAEGYSVSREKKESFPLTVTSAQKNPTAFYLCASLSGGAGGTQYFGPGTRLTVL.